One and the same sample provided the 25 T cell receptor beta chains below, sequenced in a study of CD8+CD57+ T cells in acquired aplastic anemia. Using genomic DNA as the template, TCR beta VDJ and CDR3 profiling was carried out. MiXCR, run by TCRdb on the reads, gives a single entry per CDR3 protein. The sample carries 150,000 or so distinct CDR3 sequences, 63% recorded once. The specimen sequenced was sorted CD4+, CD8+, or CD8+CD57+ T cells (not recorded which) from PBMCs. These receptors all come from a human donor in good health.

This clonotype was counted at least ten times. The rearrangement uses TRBV19 and TRBJ2-3, with 7 bases aligning to TRBD2. The J segment lost 5 bases and the V segment lost 9 bases, leaving 11 bases of the junction unmatched. The CDR3 runs to 14 residues. The V gene's germline CDR1 is LNHDA and CDR2 SQIVND (reference sequence). The CDR3 protein is CASSGLDRVDTQYF. CDR3 nucleotides: TGTGCCAGCTCAGGACTAGATCGGGTAGATACGCAGTATTTT.

This clonotype was counted a few times. This chain uses TRBV19 with TRBJ1-5, with D unclear. This CDR3 contains 12 residues. Germline V gene sequence: CDR1 LNHDA, CDR2 SQIVND (reference sequence). Trimming cost V 6 bases and J 5 bases, with 8 bases left between them. CDR3 loop: CASRVEDQPQHF. CDR3 nucleotide sequence: TGTGCCAGTAGAGTAGAGGATCAGCCCCAGCATTTT. Looking up the rest from reference TRBV19 and TRBJ1-5 gives the full variable domain: DGGITQSPKYLFRKEGQNVTLSCEQNLNHDAMYWYRQDPGQGLRLIYYSQIVNDFQKGDIAEGYSVSREKKESFPLTVTSAQKNPTAFYLCASRVEDQPQHFGDGTRLSIL.

V and J are TRBV6-1 and TRBJ2-3; the match to TRBD1 covers 11 bases. Germline V gene lookup returns CDR1 MNHNS and CDR2 SASEGT. This CDR3 is 17 amino acids long. Germline trimming cut 4 bases from V and 6 bases from J; bases unmatched to any gene: 12. The CDR3 loop is CASSGTGQGALLDTQYF. In DNA form, the CDR3 reads TGTGCCAGCAGTGGGACTGGACAGGGGGCATTGTTGGATACGCAGTATTTT.

V and J are TRBV19 and TRBJ2-1; the match to TRBD2 covers 7 bases. This CDR3 has 16 amino acids. Trimming cost V 9 bases and J 3 bases; bases outside gene matches: 14. Germline assignment: CDR1 LNHDA and CDR2 SQIVND (reference sequence). CDR3 in amino acids: CASSLGSGMLYNEQFF. The CDR3 DNA sequence: TGTGCCAGCAGTCTCGGCAGCGGGATGCTCTACAATGAGCAGTTCTTC.

This rearrangement joins TRBV29-1 to TRBJ2-7; TRBD1 aligns across 9 bases. The germline V gene encodes CDR1 SQVTM and CDR2 ANQGSEA. The CDR3 consists of 14 residues. The CDR3 DNA follows: TGCGCCAGCAGCCAAGGACAGGGGAGATACGAGCAGTACTTC. Its protein is CASSQGQGRYEQYF.

Comment on this clonotype: A much larger clone differs from this one at a single base, so this may be a read error. This rearrangement joins TRBV9 to TRBJ1-1; D unclear. The CDR3 sequence is 11 residues long. Germline CDR1 reads SGDLS; CDR2 reads YYNGEE. CDR3 nucleotides: TGTGCCTGGAAAGCGGGCACTGAAGTTTTCTTT. Its protein is CAWKAGTEVFF.

This clonotype was recorded at least ten times. The rearrangement uses TRBV20-1 and TRBJ1-1, with a tentative D call TRBD1 (5 bases). This CDR3 contains 14 residues. CDR1 and CDR2 from the germline V gene are DFQATT and SNEGSKA (reference sequence). V lost 0 bases to trimming and J lost 3 bases, with 11 bases between them. This CDR3 is CSAREWTTDTEAFF. The CDR3 bases are TGCAGTGCTAGAGAGTGGACAACTGACACTGAAGCTTTCTTT.

V gene TRBV6-5 combines with J gene TRBJ1-2; TRBD1 agrees at 9 bases. This CDR3 is built from 15 residues. Unmatched junction bases numbered 3, after V lost 0 bases and J lost 4 bases. CDR1 MNHEY and CDR2 SVGAGI come from the germline V gene. In nucleotides, the CDR3 is TGTGCCAGCAGTTACTCCGGGACAGGGTTCTATGGCTACACCTTC. Encoded protein: CASSYSGTGFYGYTF.

This clonotype was counted a few times. The chain is built from TRBV9 and TRBJ2-7, with TRBD1 matching over 10 bases. Trimming removed 8 bases from V and 0 bases from J; junction bases left unmatched: 2. This CDR3 is 13 amino acids long. Germline CDR1 and CDR2: SGDLS and YYNGEE. CDR3 region: CASGQGGSYEQYF. Here the CDR3 DNA reads TGTGCCAGTGGACAGGGGGGCTCCTACGAGCAGTACTTC.

The CDR3 reads CASSLSWTEAFF. The CDR3 DNA reads TGTGCCAGCAGTTTGTCTTGGACTGAAGCTTTCTTT. The chain employs TRBV12-3 or TRBV12-4 and TRBJ1-1; D ambiguous. The CDR3 extends over 12 amino acids. Trimming removed 3 bases from V and 5 bases from J, with 7 bases in between.

The chain links TRBV11-1 to TRBJ1-6, with TRBD1 identical over 7 bases. Losses at the gene ends were 5 bases for V and 6 bases for J; bases not matched to a gene: 7. Germline CDR1 is SGHAT and CDR2 is FQDESV (reference sequence). This CDR3 is built from 15 residues. Here the CDR3 DNA reads TGTGCCAGCAGCCGGACAGGATCTCTTAATTCACCCCTCCACTTT. It encodes CASSRTGSLNSPLHF.

The chain couples TRBV7-3 to TRBJ2-7; D tentatively reads TRBD1 or TRBD2 (5 bases each). Trimming took off 0 bases at V and 3 bases at J, with 12 bases between the two ends. CDR1 and CDR2 from the germline V gene are SGHTA and FQGTGA. This CDR3 region has 15 residues. The CDR3 is CASSLTPGPLYEQYF. CDR3 sequence (DNA): TGTGCCAGCAGCTTAACCCCGGGACCCCTCTACGAGCAGTACTTC.

CDR3 nucleotide sequence: TGCAGCGTTGAAGATCAACAAATCTATGGCTACACCTTC. Its protein is CSVEDQQIYGYTF. The chain employs TRBV29-1 and TRBJ1-2; D is unresolved. The V end lost 0 bases, the J end lost 4 bases, and 9 bases lay between the germline ends. The CDR3 is 13 residues long. Germline V CDR1 and CDR2: SQVTM, ANQGSEA.

Note on this clonotype: Germline is not matched at one junction end, which may reflect a read error. The rearrangement uses TRBV20-1 and TRBJ2-3, with 11 bases fitting TRBD2. Germline CDR1 reads DFQATT; CDR2 reads SNEGSKA (reference sequence). CDR3 size: 18 residues. CDR3 sequence: CNARGLAGTHHVTDTQYF. The CDR3 nucleotides are TGCAATGCTAGAGGACTAGCGGGTACCCACCACGTCACAGATACGCAGTATTTT.

This clonotype was picked up a small number of times. A much larger clone sits a single nucleotide away, making a read error possible. This sequence joins TRBV12-5 and TRBJ2-7; 12 nucleotides line up with TRBD2. There are 13 residues in the CDR3. Germline assignment: CDR1 LGHNT and CDR2 FRNRAP. V lost 6 bases to trimming and J lost 3 bases; unmatched junction nucleotides: 0. The CDR3: CASGTSGGYEQYF. In DNA, the CDR3 is TGTGCTAGTGGGACTAGCGGGGGCTACGAGCAGTACTTC.

The V gene is TRBV29-1, the J gene TRBJ2-2; D ambiguous. Trimming removed 7 bases from V and 4 bases from J, with 13 bases in between. The CDR3 is made up of 13 amino acids. Germline-derived CDR1 and CDR2 are SQVTM and ANQGSEA. This CDR3 is CSASSISTGELFF. The CDR3 nucleotides read TGCAGCGCCTCCTCGATCAGCACCGGGGAGCTGTTTTTT.

V gene TRBV7-9 combines with J gene TRBJ1-1; tentatively, D is TRBD1 (6 bases). CDR1 is SEHNR and CDR2 is FQNEAQ in the germline V gene (reference sequence). The CDR3 covers 15 residues. V gave up 9 bases and J gave up 1 base, with 18 bases separating them. CDR3 amino acids: CASTSGGPWNTEAFF. For the CDR3, the DNA is TGTGCCAGTACTTCCGGGGGCCCCTGGAACACTGAAGCTTTCTTT. The full variable domain, rest sourced from reference TRBV7-9 and TRBJ1-1, is DTGVSQNPRHKITKRGQNVTFRCDPISEHNRLYWYRQTLGQGPEFLTYFQNEAQLEKSRLLSDRFSAERPKGSFSTLEIQRTEQGDSAMYLCASTSGGPWNTEAFFGQGTRLTVV.

CDR3 sequence: CASSFPAGERYF. CDR3 nucleotide sequence: TGTGCCAGCAGTTTTCCCGCTGGAGAGAGGTACTTC. The chain employs TRBV12-3 or TRBV12-4 and TRBJ2-7, with no clear D. The CDR3 consists of 12 residues. V dropped 3 bases and J dropped 12 bases, with 15 bases sitting between them.

This chain joins TRBV7-9 and TRBJ2-1; perhaps TRBD1 as D (6 bases). CDR1 is SEHNR, CDR2 FQNEAQ, per germline (reference sequence). This CDR3 contains 14 residues. V was trimmed by 2 bases and J by 6 bases, leaving 11 bases between them. CDR3 nucleotides: TGTGCCAGCAGCTTACAGGGGATTGGCAATGAGCAGTTCTTC. Its protein is CASSLQGIGNEQFF.

Relative to its sample, this clonotype is large. The V gene is TRBV20-1, the J gene TRBJ2-7, with 7 nucleotides matching TRBD2. This CDR3 has 14 amino acids. The V and J ends lost 0 bases and 7 bases, in that order; junction bases with no gene match: 9. Per the germline V gene, CDR1 is DFQATT and CDR2 is SNEGSKA (reference sequence). In nucleotides, the CDR3 is TGCAGTGCTAGAGATCGGCGGCGGGAGTATGAGCAGTACTTC. Its protein is CSARDRRREYEQYF.

The J gene is TRBJ2-7, the V gene TRBV11-2; possibly TRBD1 for D (6 bases). The CDR3 contains 14 residues. Germline V gives CDR1 SGHAT, CDR2 FQNNGV. V lost 3 bases and J lost 1, with 10 bases in between. CDR3 sequence reads: CASSFSGASYEQYF. DNA of the CDR3: TGTGCCAGCAGCTTTTCAGGGGCATCCTACGAGCAGTACTTC.

V is TRBV20-1 and J is TRBJ1-1, with TRBD1 as a possible D gene (5 bases). This CDR3 has 15 residues. CDR1 is DFQATT and CDR2 is SNEGSKA in the germline V gene (reference sequence). V was trimmed by 3 bases and J by 2 bases, leaving 16 bases between them. This CDR3 reads CSARSSSGLNTEAFF. In DNA form, the CDR3 reads TGCAGTGCTAGGAGTTCGTCGGGGCTAAACACTGAAGCTTTCTTT.

This chain joins TRBV5-1 and TRBJ2-3; D unclear. The V end lost 4 bases, the J end lost 2 bases, and 14 bases lay between the germline ends. Per germline, CDR1 SGHRS and CDR2 YFSETQ. The CDR3 covers 15 residues. For the CDR3, the DNA is TGCGCCAGCAGCGCGTCGCGAGATGTCACAGATACGCAGTATTTT. Its protein product is CASSASRDVTDTQYF.

The table lists this clonotype with many counts. The V and J genes are TRBV6-1 and TRBJ2-5; D is ambiguous. The V gene's germline CDR1 is MNHNS and CDR2 SASEGT. This CDR3 has 13 amino acids. V was shortened by 3 bases and J by 1 base, with 6 bases between the two germline ends. Here the CDR3 reads CASSDNSQETQYF. CDR3 in DNA: TGTGCCAGCAGTGATAACAGCCAAGAGACCCAGTACTTC.

The chain joins TRBV7-9 to TRBJ2-3, with TRBD2 matching 7 bases. There are 15 residues in the CDR3. Per germline, CDR1 SEHNR and CDR2 FQNEAQ (reference sequence). Unmatched junction bases numbered 8, after V lost 5 bases and J lost 3 bases. CDR3 sequence (DNA): TGTGCCAGCAGCCCTCGCGGGGGAGAGACAGATACGCAGTATTTT. As protein: CASSPRGGETDTQYF. The full variable domain, with the rest looked up from reference TRBV7-9 and TRBJ2-3, is DTGVSQNPRHKITKRGQNVTFRCDPISEHNRLYWYRQTLGQGPEFLTYFQNEAQLEKSRLLSDRFSAERPKGSFSTLEIQRTEQGDSAMYLCASSPRGGETDTQYFGPGTRLTVL.